The 21 T cell receptor beta chains in this list originate from one sample, sequenced in a study of T-cell memory formation after mild COVID-19. TCRdb passed the 5' RACE reads through MiXCR, listing each CDR3 protein once. The sample shows under 550,000 distinct CDR3 sequences, about 20% of them seen only once. The sample was PBMCs or a T cell subset sorted from them (not recorded which). The receptors stem from a man aged 18-30 years who had mild COVID-19 (a few samples of this study predate the infection). Cell type and time point are not known.

This clonotype was observed many times. J is TRBJ2-1 and V is TRBV7-3; D is ambiguous. In germline, CDR1 is SGHTA, CDR2 FQGTGA. CDR3 length equals 15 residues. Trimming stripped 0 bases from V and 0 bases from J, with 6 bases between. Written as DNA, the CDR3 is TGTGCCAGCAGCTTAACAGGTGACTCCTACAATGAGCAGTTCTTC. This encodes CASSLTGDSYNEQFF.

This chain links TRBV7-2 with TRBJ2-3; possibly TRBD1 for D (6 bases). The CDR3 consists of 15 residues. Trimming stripped 5 bases from V and 5 bases from J, with 17 bases between. Germline CDR1 and CDR2: SGHTA and FQGNSA. The CDR3 DNA follows: TGTGCCAGCAGCATCTTCGGACAGACCTTAGATACGCAGTATTTT. Encoded protein: CASSIFGQTLDTQYF.

V and J are TRBV7-9 and TRBJ1-1; a possible D gene is TRBD1 (5 bases). The CDR3 totals 15 residues. Germline CDR1 reads SEHNR; CDR2 reads FQNEAQ (reference sequence). V lost 5 bases, J lost 1 base, and 14 bases lay in between. CDR3 loop: CASSARGGTNTEAFF. Here the CDR3 DNA reads TGTGCCAGCAGCGCCCGGGGGGGGACGAACACTGAAGCTTTCTTT.

This rearrangement joins TRBV12-3 or TRBV12-4 to TRBJ2-6, with a weak D call TRBD2 (6 bases). The V end lost 6 bases, the J end lost 0 bases, and 15 bases lay between the germline ends. There are 17 residues in the CDR3. CDR3 amino acids: CASSPRGLSSGANVLTF. CDR3 sequence (DNA): TGTGCCAGCAGCCCCCGAGGACTAAGCTCTGGGGCCAACGTCCTGACTTTC.

V gene TRBV6-2 or TRBV6-3 combines with J gene TRBJ2-7, with D possibly being TRBD1 (5 bases). Germline V gives CDR1 MNHEY, CDR2 SVGEGT. With 6 bases removed from V and 0 bases from J, the gap between germline ends came to 6 bases. The CDR3 runs 12 residues. CDR3 DNA sequence: TGTGCCAGCAGAGGGGTCTCCTACGAGCAGTACTTC. Residues: CASRGVSYEQYF.

The chain combines TRBV2 with TRBJ2-7, with D possibly being TRBD1 or TRBD2 (5 bases each). Germline CDR1 and CDR2: SNHLY and FYNNEI. V was trimmed by 8 bases and J by 0 bases, leaving 8 bases between them. The CDR3 is made up of 12 amino acids. The CDR3 loop reads CASSGSSYEQYF. The DNA for the CDR3 is TGTGCCAGCTCAGGGAGCTCCTACGAGCAGTACTTC.

The chain recombines TRBV7-8 with TRBJ1-5; D not certain. Trimming took 0 bases from V and 7 from J, leaving 7 bases between them. The CDR3 has 13 residues. Looked up from germline, CDR1 is SGHVS and CDR2 is FQNEAQ. The CDR3 region has the DNA TGTGCCAGCAGCTTAGCGATTTGGCAGCCCCAGCATTTT. This encodes CASSLAIWQPQHF.

V gene TRBV6-2 or TRBV6-3 combines with J gene TRBJ2-1; 14 bases are a match to TRBD2. The CDR3 consists of 15 residues. The germline V gene has CDR1 MNHEY and CDR2 SVGEGT. The V segment lost 7 bases and the J segment 7 bases; nucleotides outside the gene matches: 6. This chain's CDR3 is CASTSGLAGENEQFF. CDR3 nucleotide sequence: TGTGCCAGCACTTCGGGACTAGCGGGGGAAAATGAGCAGTTCTTC.

This clonotype has only a few counts. The CDR3 DNA reads TGTGCCAGCTCACGGGGCGATGGCGGACCGTACGAGCAGTACGTC. Protein: CASSRGDGGPYEQYV. This sequence joins TRBV18 and TRBJ2-7; a weak D match, TRBD1 (5 bases). Between the trimmed V and J ends, which lost 4 bases and 4 bases, there was a span of 17 bases. CDR1 and CDR2 (germline): KGHSH, LQKENI. This CDR3 comprises 15 residues.

This clonotype was observed a handful of times. The chain combines TRBV7-9 with TRBJ2-3, with D uncertain. The V gene lost 0 bases and the J gene lost 4 bases, with 14 bases spanning the gap. Germline V gene sequence: CDR1 SEHNR, CDR2 FQNEAQ (reference sequence). The CDR3 is 16 amino acids. The CDR3 bases are TGTGCCAGCAGCTTAGCGTGGCGACGACCCGCAGATACGCAGTATTTT. Translation: CASSLAWRRPADTQYF.

The V gene is TRBV18, the J gene TRBJ2-2, with a tentative D call TRBD2 (6 bases). CDR1 KGHSH and CDR2 LQKENI come from the germline V gene. The V gene lost 2 bases and the J gene lost 4 bases, with 17 bases spanning the gap. There are 17 residues in the CDR3. The CDR3, as DNA: TGTGCCAGCTCACCAGAGAGGGAACTAGCATTCACCGGGGAGCTGTTTTTT. This translates into CASSPERELAFTGELFF.

This clonotype was found a few times. The chain employs TRBV5-1 and TRBJ2-5; 13 bases match TRBD2. Trimming at V came to 1 base and at J to 5 bases, leaving 8 bases not matched to a gene. The CDR3 is 17 residues long. CDR1 and CDR2 from the germline V gene are SGHRS and YFSETQ. The CDR3 loop reads CASSLTGLAGLEETQYF. Written as DNA, the CDR3 is TGCGCCAGCAGCTTGACGGGACTAGCGGGGTTGGAGGAGACCCAGTACTTC.

The table lists this clonotype with a few counts. The chain has TRBV5-1 and TRBJ2-3; TRBD1 aligns across 8 bases. The CDR3 loop spans 14 amino acids. Per the germline V gene, CDR1 is SGHRS and CDR2 is YFSETQ. J lost 0 bases, V lost 7 bases, and 4 bases had no gene match. CDR3 bases: TGCGCCAGCGGACAGGGCCCGAGCACAGATACGCAGTATTTT. It yields the protein CASGQGPSTDTQYF.

J is TRBJ1-5 and V is TRBV27, with D hard to call. The CDR3 consists of 16 residues. Trimming pared 5 bases from V and 4 bases from J, leaving 18 bases between. CDR1 MNHEY and CDR2 SMNVEV come from the germline V gene (reference sequence). The CDR3: CASSPTDGKINQPQHF. Written as DNA, the CDR3 is TGTGCCAGCAGTCCCACGGACGGGAAAATTAATCAGCCCCAGCATTTT.

This clonotype was seen only a few times. The chain employs TRBV29-1 and TRBJ2-7; D assignment may be TRBD1 or TRBD2 (5 bases each). Germline CDR1 SQVTM, CDR2 ANQGSEA. The V and J ends lost 3 bases and 0 bases respectively, with 15 bases between them. The CDR3 totals 15 residues. CDR3 nucleotide sequence: TGCAGCGTTGAGGGCGTAGCAGGGAGCTCCTACGAGCAGTACTTC. It codes for CSVEGVAGSSYEQYF.

This clonotype was counted between two and nine times. J is TRBJ2-1 and V is TRBV20-1; 8 positions match TRBD2. The germline V gene has CDR1 DFQATT and CDR2 SNEGSKA (reference sequence). The CDR3 length is 14 residues. Trimming removed 6 bases from V and 6 bases from J; junction bases left unmatched: 10. The DNA for the CDR3 is TGCAGTGCCACAACGGGGGGGCCCGTCAATGAGCAGTTCTTC. Protein sequence: CSATTGGPVNEQFF.

Only a few counts were recorded for this clonotype. V and J are TRBV5-1 and TRBJ2-7; tentatively, D is TRBD1 (6 bases). Between the trimmed V and J ends, which lost 3 bases and 9 bases, there was a span of 16 bases. Germline V gene data show CDR1 as SGHRS and CDR2 as YFSETQ. The CDR3 has 13 residues. The CDR3 reads CASSSGVEGVQYF. The CDR3 nucleotides read TGCGCCAGCAGCTCAGGGGTCGAAGGGGTGCAGTACTTC.

The chain carries TRBV20-1 and TRBJ2-3; TRBD2 matches at 10 bases. Germline lookup yields CDR1 DFQATT and CDR2 SNEGSKA (reference sequence). The CDR3 covers 15 residues. The CDR3 nucleotides are TGCAGCGCGTTTCAAGCGGGGGGGCCCTCAGATACGCAGTATTTT. This encodes CSAFQAGGPSDTQYF.

This clonotype came up a few times. The chain carries TRBV24-1 and TRBJ2-3, with D uncertain. This CDR3 region has 15 residues. The V gene lost 4 bases and the J gene lost 0 bases, with 10 bases spanning the gap. Germline values: CDR1 KGHDR, CDR2 SFDVKD. The CDR3 region has the DNA TGTGCCACCAGTGACCCCGGAGCTAGCACAGATACGCAGTATTTT. This gives the protein CATSDPGASTDTQYF.

The chain is built from TRBV5-1 and TRBJ2-3; the match to TRBD2 covers 8 bases. Germline CDR1 is SGHRS and CDR2 is YFSETQ. The CDR3 has 16 residues. Trimming cost V 6 bases and J 6 bases; bases outside gene matches: 15. The chain's CDR3 is CASTTGLGFGLDTQYF. Written as DNA, the CDR3 is TGCGCCAGCACTACGGGACTAGGATTTGGGTTGGATACGCAGTATTTT.

This clonotype showed up just a few times. The chain is built from TRBV7-2 and TRBJ1-1, with D perhaps matching TRBD1 (5 bases). The germline V gene has CDR1 SGHTA and CDR2 FQGNSA. V was trimmed by 0 bases and J by 5 bases, leaving 19 bases between them. The CDR3 runs to 17 residues. The CDR3 is CASSLAVPGLRGTEAFF. The CDR3 nucleotides are TGTGCCAGCAGCTTAGCAGTCCCTGGACTTCGGGGGACTGAAGCTTTCTTT.